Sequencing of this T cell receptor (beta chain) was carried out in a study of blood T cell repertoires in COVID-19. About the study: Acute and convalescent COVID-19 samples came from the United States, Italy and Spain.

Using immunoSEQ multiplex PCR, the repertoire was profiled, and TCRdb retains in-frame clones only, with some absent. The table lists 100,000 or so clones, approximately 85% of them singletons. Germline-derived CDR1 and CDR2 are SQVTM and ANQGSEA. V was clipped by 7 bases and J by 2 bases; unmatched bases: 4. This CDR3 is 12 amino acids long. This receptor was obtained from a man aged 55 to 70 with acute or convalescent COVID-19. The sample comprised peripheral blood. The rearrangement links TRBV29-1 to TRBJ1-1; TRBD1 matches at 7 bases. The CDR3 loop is CSGGTVNTEAFF. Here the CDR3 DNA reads TGCAGCGGCGGGACAGTCAACACTGAAGCTTTCTTT.